One sample yielded the 17 T cell receptor beta chains listed below, sequenced in a study of blood T cell repertoires in COVID-19. The method was immunoSEQ multiplex PCR; TCRdb's version includes in-frame clones alone and lacks a portion of them. This sample has 70,000 or so clones, with around 85% found just once. The source material was peripheral blood. Receptor source: a woman over 75 with active or convalescent COVID-19.

The chain links TRBV10-1 to TRBJ2-1; 10 bases line up with TRBD2. This CDR3 has 15 residues. The J segment lost 9 bases and the V segment lost 2 bases, leaving 7 bases of the junction unmatched. Germline loops: CDR1 WNHNN, CDR2 SYGVQD (reference sequence). CDR3: CASSESSGGLLEQFF. The DNA for the CDR3 is TGCGCCAGCAGTGAGAGTAGCGGGGGGTTACTTGAGCAGTTCTTC.

V gene TRBV15 combines with J gene TRBJ1-2; weak D call: TRBD1 (6 bases). This CDR3 has 14 amino acids. The V gene lost 0 bases and the J gene lost 3 bases, with 8 bases spanning the gap. Germline-derived CDR1 and CDR2 are LNHNV and YYDKDF (reference sequence). The CDR3 DNA sequence: TGTGCCACCAGCAGAGAACAGGGTCACTATGGCTACACCTTC. Protein sequence: CATSREQGHYGYTF.

This clone was observed a few times. This chain's CDR3 is CASSQHQTVHNEKLFF. The DNA of the CDR3 is TGTGCCAGCAGCCAACACCAGACAGTCCATAATGAAAAACTGTTTTTT. This sequence joins TRBV3-1 (or the pseudogene TRBV3-2) and TRBJ1-4, with a tentative D call TRBD1 (5 bases). The CDR3 totals 16 residues. Per germline, CDR1 LGHDT and CDR2 YNNKEL (reference sequence). Trimming shortened V by 2 bases and J by 4 bases, and 14 bases separated the two germline ends.

The rearrangement uses TRBV9 and TRBJ2-1; 7 bases fit TRBD2. Germline CDR1 reads SGDLS; CDR2 reads YYNGEE. V lost 4 bases, J lost 7 bases, and 11 bases stayed unmatched. The CDR3 runs to 15 residues. For the CDR3, the DNA is TGTGCCAGCAGCTCTGCGGGGGACCCGTGGAATGAGCAGTTCTTC. It encodes CASSSAGDPWNEQFF.

The genes are TRBV5-6 and TRBJ2-1; 8 bases agree with TRBD2. Germline lookup yields CDR1 SGHDT and CDR2 YYEEEE. The V and J ends lost 0 bases and 9 bases, in that order; junction bases with no gene match: 14. The CDR3 length is 17 residues. Here the CDR3 reads CASSLVVAGRMTGEQFF. CDR3 bases: TGTGCCAGCAGCTTGGTTGTAGCGGGGCGGATGACGGGTGAGCAGTTCTTC.

This clone was detected only once. V is TRBV23-1 and J is TRBJ1-2, with D maybe TRBD1 (6 bases). TRBV23-1 is an ORF for which the function is uncertain. Trimming left V 5 bases short and J 8 bases short, with 18 bases between. This CDR3 has 14 residues. The CDR3 reads CASSARTVDTGYTF. CDR3 bases: TGCGCCAGCAGTGCCCGGACAGTGGACACAGGCTACACCTTC.

The chain combines TRBV5-8 with TRBJ2-3; tentatively, D is TRBD1 (5 bases). Looked up from germline, CDR1 is SGHTS and CDR2 is YDEGEE. The CDR3 totals 14 residues. The V gene lost 2 bases and the J gene lost 3 bases, with 10 bases spanning the gap. CDR3 amino acids: CASSFGQATDTQYF. The CDR3 DNA reads as TGTGCCAGCAGCTTTGGACAAGCTACAGATACGCAGTATTTT.

The chain recombines TRBV21-1 with TRBJ1-3; the D call of TRBD1 is as the table states it, not checked on the DNA. TRBV21-1 corresponds to a pseudogene. This CDR3 is built from 18 residues. The CDR3 loop is CASSKAVAVPVSGNTIYF. In nucleotides, the CDR3 is TGTGCCAGCAGCAAAGCTGTGGCAGTCCCAGTCTCTGGAAACACCATATATTTT.

Here the CDR3 reads CASTMDRAHNSPLHF. The CDR3, as DNA: TGTGCCAGCACCATGGACAGGGCACATAATTCACCCCTCCACTTT. The chain joins TRBV14 to TRBJ1-6; 8 nucleotides align to TRBD1. V lost 7 bases, J lost 5 bases, and 7 bases stayed unmatched. The CDR3 runs to 15 residues. Germline values: CDR1 SGHDN, CDR2 FVKESK.

This rearrangement joins TRBV11-2 to TRBJ1-6, with D possibly matching TRBD1 (5 bases). This CDR3 comprises 13 residues. CDR1 and CDR2 (germline): SGHAT, FQNNGV. V lost 9 bases and J 8 bases, leaving 14 bases between the germline ends. CDR3 nucleotides: TGTGCCAGTACCGACAGCGCTCATTCACCCCTCCACTTT. It encodes CASTDSAHSPLHF.

The chain links TRBV5-4 to TRBJ2-3; TRBD2 agrees at 12 bases. Germline V gene sequence: CDR1 SGHNT, CDR2 YYREEE (reference sequence). V was clipped by 9 bases and J by 1 base; unmatched bases: 6. The CDR3 has 15 amino acids. The CDR3 DNA sequence: TGTGCCACGACTAGCGGGGGCCCAGGCACAGATACGCAGTATTTT. It codes for CATTSGGPGTDTQYF.

The J gene is TRBJ1-2, the V gene TRBV27; D ambiguous. Germline V gives CDR1 MNHEY, CDR2 SMNVEV (reference sequence). This CDR3 contains 19 residues. Trimming cost V 7 bases and J 1 base, with 28 bases left between them. CDR3 region: CASIRSEAHLVQFNYGYTF. The CDR3 bases are TGTGCCAGCATTAGGTCAGAAGCCCATCTAGTCCAGTTTAACTATGGCTACACCTTC.

J is TRBJ1-1 and V is TRBV5-1, with unresolved D. V was cut by 4 bases and J by 2 bases, with 15 bases left in between. This CDR3 comprises 15 residues. Looked up from germline, CDR1 is SGHRS and CDR2 is YFSETQ. The DNA of the CDR3 is TGCGCCAGCAGCATTAAACAGATTTCAAACACTGAAGCTTTCTTT. Residues: CASSIKQISNTEAFF.

This chain uses TRBV30 with TRBJ2-5; D is uncertain. This CDR3 comprises 13 residues. V lost 2 bases and J 7 bases, leaving 14 bases between the germline ends. From germline, CDR1 is GTSNPN and CDR2 SVGIG (reference sequence). This CDR3 reads CAWSSVRVGTQYF. The CDR3 nucleotides read TGTGCCTGGAGTTCGGTTCGGGTGGGGACCCAGTACTTC.

The genes are TRBV4-3 and TRBJ1-1, with no clear D. V lost 1 base to trimming and J lost 1 base, with 7 bases between them. The CDR3 runs to 14 residues. Per germline, CDR1 LGHNA and CDR2 YSLEER. The CDR3 sequence: CASSQGAGNTEAFF. Written as DNA, the CDR3 is TGCGCCAGCAGCCAAGGGGCAGGGAACACTGAAGCTTTCTTT.

The rearrangement joins TRBV7-2 to TRBJ2-3, with a tentative D call TRBD1 (5 bases). V lost 1 base and J 3 bases, leaving 8 bases between the germline ends. CDR1 and CDR2 from the germline V gene are SGHTA and FQGNSA. The CDR3 is 14 residues long. CDR3 nucleotides: TGTGCCAGCAGCTTAGGACAGACGACAGATACGCAGTATTTT. It is translated as CASSLGQTTDTQYF.

The chain combines TRBV2 with TRBJ1-2; D is ambiguous. This CDR3 is built from 13 residues. Germline values: CDR1 SNHLY, CDR2 FYNNEI. V shed 2 bases and J shed 7 bases, with 11 bases lying between them. The CDR3 loop is CASSEQLTSGYTF. The CDR3 bases are TGTGCCAGCAGTGAACAATTAACAAGTGGCTACACCTTC. The full variable domain, in which reference TRBV2 and TRBJ1-2 provide the parts outside the CDR3, is EPEVTQTPSHQVTQMGQEVILRCVPISNHLYFYWYRQILGQKVEFLVSFYNNEISEKSEIFDDQFSVERPDGSNFTLKIRSTKLEDSAMYFCASSEQLTSGYTFGSGTRLTVV.